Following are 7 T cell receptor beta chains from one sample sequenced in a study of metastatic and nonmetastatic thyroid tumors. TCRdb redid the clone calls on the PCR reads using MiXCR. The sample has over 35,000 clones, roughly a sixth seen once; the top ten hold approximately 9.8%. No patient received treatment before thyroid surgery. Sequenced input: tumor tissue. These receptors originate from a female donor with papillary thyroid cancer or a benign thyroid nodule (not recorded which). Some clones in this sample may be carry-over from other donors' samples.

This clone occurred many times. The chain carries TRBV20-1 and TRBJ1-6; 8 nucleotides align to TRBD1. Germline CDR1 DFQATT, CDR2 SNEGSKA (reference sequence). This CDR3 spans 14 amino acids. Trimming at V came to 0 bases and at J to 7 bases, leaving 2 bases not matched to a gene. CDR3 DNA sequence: TGCAGTGCTAGAGACACAGGGGGGAATTCACCCCTCCACTTT. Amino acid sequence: CSARDTGGNSPLHF.

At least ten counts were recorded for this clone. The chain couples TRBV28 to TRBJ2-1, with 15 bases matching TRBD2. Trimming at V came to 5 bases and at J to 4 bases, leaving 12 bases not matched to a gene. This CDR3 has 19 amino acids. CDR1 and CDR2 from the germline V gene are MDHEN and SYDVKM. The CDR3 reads CASSTIPGTSGRQYNEQFF. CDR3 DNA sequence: TGTGCCAGCAGTACCATACCCGGGACTAGCGGGAGGCAATACAATGAGCAGTTCTTC. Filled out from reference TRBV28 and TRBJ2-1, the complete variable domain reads DVKVTQSSRYLVKRTGEKVFLECVQDMDHENMFWYRQDPGLGLRLIYFSYDVKMKEKGDIPEGYSVSREKKERFSLILESASTNQTSMYLCASSTIPGTSGRQYNEQFFGPGTRLTVL.

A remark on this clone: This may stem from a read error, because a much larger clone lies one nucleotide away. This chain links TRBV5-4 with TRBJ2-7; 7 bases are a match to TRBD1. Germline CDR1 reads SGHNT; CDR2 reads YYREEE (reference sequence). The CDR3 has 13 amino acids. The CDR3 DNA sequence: TGTGCCAGCAGCTGGGGGACAGCCGTCGAGTGGGACTTC. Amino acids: CASSWGTAVEWDF.

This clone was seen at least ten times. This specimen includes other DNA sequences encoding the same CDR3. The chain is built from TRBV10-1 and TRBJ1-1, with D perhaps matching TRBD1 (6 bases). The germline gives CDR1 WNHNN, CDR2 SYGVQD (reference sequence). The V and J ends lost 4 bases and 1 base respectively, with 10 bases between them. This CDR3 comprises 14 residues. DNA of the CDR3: TGCGCCAGCAGTGCCGACAGGCCGAACACTGAAGCTTTCTTT. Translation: CASSADRPNTEAFF.

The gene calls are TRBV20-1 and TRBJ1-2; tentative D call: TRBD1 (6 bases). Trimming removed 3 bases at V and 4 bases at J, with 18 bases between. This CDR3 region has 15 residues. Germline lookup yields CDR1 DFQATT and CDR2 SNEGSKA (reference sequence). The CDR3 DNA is TGCAGTGCTAGGGAACAGGGTGCGCGGTGCTATGGCTACACCTTC. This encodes CSAREQGARCYGYTF.

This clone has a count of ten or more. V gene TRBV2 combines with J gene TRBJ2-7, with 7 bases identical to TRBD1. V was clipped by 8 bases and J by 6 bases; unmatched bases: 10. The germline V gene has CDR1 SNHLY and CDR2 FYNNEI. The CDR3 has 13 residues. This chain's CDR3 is CASGRDSLSEQYF. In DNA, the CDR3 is TGTGCCAGCGGACGGGACAGTCTCTCCGAGCAGTACTTC.

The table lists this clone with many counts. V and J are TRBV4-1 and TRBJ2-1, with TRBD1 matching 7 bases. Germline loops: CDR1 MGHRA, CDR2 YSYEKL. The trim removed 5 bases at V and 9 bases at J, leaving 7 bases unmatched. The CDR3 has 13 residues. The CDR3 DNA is TGCGCCAGCAGCAGACAGGGTCGCGGTGAGCAGTTCTTC. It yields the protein CASSRQGRGEQFF.